These 14 T cell receptor beta chains share one sample of origin, sequenced in a study of blood T cell dynamics during melanoma immunotherapy. Time point specified: pre-treatment baseline. Sequencing used immunoSEQ multiplex PCR; TCRdb keeps in-frame clones, though not all of them. Of approximately 15,000 clones listed, around 83% were seen once; the top ten hold about 8.1%. Sample: blood, taken from a patient treated with checkpoint blockade. These receptors were collected from a human donor with melanoma.

The genes are TRBV14 and TRBJ2-7, with D perhaps matching TRBD1 (7 bases). This CDR3 has 16 residues. Trimming left V 1 base short and J 4 bases short, with 17 bases between. CDR1 is SGHDN and CDR2 is FVKESK in the germline V gene. DNA for the CDR3: TGTGCCAGCAGCCAAGGCCGTTGGAGGGGGCGGTACGAGCAGTACTTC. This encodes CASSQGRWRGRYEQYF.

The rearrangement links TRBV7-9 to TRBJ2-3; D uncertain. The CDR3 covers 15 residues. The V gene's germline CDR1 is SEHNR and CDR2 FQNEAQ (reference sequence). V gave up 6 bases and J gave up 3 bases, with 16 bases separating them. The DNA of the CDR3 is TGTGCCAGCAGTCCCTTTAGAGCGAATACAGATACGCAGTATTTT. It is translated as CASSPFRANTDTQYF. Full variable domain (missing parts from reference TRBV7-9 and TRBJ2-3): DTGVSQNPRHKITKRGQNVTFRCDPISEHNRLYWYRQTLGQGPEFLTYFQNEAQLEKSRLLSDRFSAERPKGSFSTLEIQRTEQGDSAMYLCASSPFRANTDTQYFGPGTRLTVL.

The gene calls are TRBV2 and TRBJ1-5, with 8 bases identical to TRBD1. The CDR3 has 16 amino acids. The V gene end was trimmed by 2 bases and the J gene end by 6 bases; junction bases not matched to a gene: 9. Germline V lookup: CDR1 SNHLY, CDR2 FYNNEI. The CDR3 loop reads CASSESGTGWIQPQHF. DNA of the CDR3: TGTGCCAGCAGTGAATCCGGGACAGGATGGATTCAGCCCCAGCATTTT.

The chain combines TRBV5-4 with TRBJ1-1; 10 bases align to TRBD1. Per germline, CDR1 SGHNT and CDR2 YYREEE (reference sequence). CDR3 size: 16 residues. Trimming at V came to 0 bases and at J to 2 bases, leaving 4 bases not matched to a gene. The CDR3 sequence is CASSLGDRGFNTEAFF. The CDR3 DNA follows: TGTGCCAGCAGCTTGGGGGACAGGGGATTCAACACTGAAGCTTTCTTT.

This clone was recorded only once. This sequence joins TRBV2 and TRBJ2-3; TRBD1 aligns across 7 bases. V lost 4 bases and J lost 2; bases outside the gene matches: 6. The CDR3 runs to 15 residues. The V gene's germline CDR1 is SNHLY and CDR2 FYNNEI. Here the CDR3 reads CASSAGGTATDTQYF. The CDR3 DNA reads TGTGCCAGCAGTGCAGGGGGTACCGCCACAGATACGCAGTATTTT. Full variable domain (outside the CDR3, taken from reference TRBV2 and TRBJ2-3): EPEVTQTPSHQVTQMGQEVILRCVPISNHLYFYWYRQILGQKVEFLVSFYNNEISEKSEIFDDQFSVERPDGSNFTLKIRSTKLEDSAMYFCASSAGGTATDTQYFGPGTRLTVL.

The chain recombines TRBV18 with TRBJ2-1; D possibly corresponds to TRBD2 (6 bases). Germline loops: CDR1 KGHSH, CDR2 LQKENI. Trimming cost V 1 base and J 5 bases, with 15 bases left between them. The CDR3 runs to 16 residues. CDR3 in amino acids: CASSPRAGPPNNEQFF. CDR3 DNA sequence: TGTGCCAGCTCACCACGTGCGGGACCGCCTAACAATGAGCAGTTCTTC. The entire variable domain, with the rest obtained from reference TRBV18 and TRBJ2-1, is as follows: NAGVMQNPRHLVRRRGQEARLRCSPMKGHSHVYWYRQLPEEGLKFMVYLQKENIIDESGMPKERFSAEFPKEGPSILRIQQVVRGDSAAYFCASSPRAGPPNNEQFFGPGTRLTVL.

CDR3 in amino acids: CASSLDRGRHSPLHF. CDR3 bases: TGCGCCAGCAGCTTGGACAGGGGGAGGCATTCACCCCTCCACTTT. The chain couples TRBV5-1 to TRBJ1-6; TRBD1 matches 8 bases. CDR3 length: 15 residues. V trimming: 0 bases; J trimming: 8 bases; junction bases outside the gene matches: 4. Per the germline V gene, CDR1 is SGHRS and CDR2 is YFSETQ.

The chain is built from TRBV7-9 and TRBJ2-7; no firm D call. Trimming removed 1 base from V and 5 bases from J, with 12 bases in between. Per germline, CDR1 SEHNR and CDR2 FQNEAQ (reference sequence). There are 14 residues in the CDR3. CDR3 amino acids: CASSLVSTSDEQYF. CDR3 in DNA: TGTGCCAGCAGCTTAGTCAGTACAAGCGACGAGCAGTACTTC.

This rearrangement joins TRBV5-4 to TRBJ1-5, with D unclear. V was clipped by 2 bases and J by 1 base, with 7 bases between them. The CDR3 length is 14 residues. Germline values: CDR1 SGHNT, CDR2 YYREEE (reference sequence). CDR3 coding DNA: TGTGCCAGCAGCTTCTGGAACAGCAATCAGCCCCAGCATTTT. This gives the protein CASSFWNSNQPQHF.

The chain links TRBV19 to TRBJ2-1; TRBD2 matches at 13 bases. V was pared by 9 bases and J by 0 bases, with 8 bases of the junction left unmatched. From germline, CDR1 is LNHDA and CDR2 SQIVND (reference sequence). CDR3 length: 17 residues. As DNA, the CDR3 is TGTGCCAGCGGGGGACTAGCGGGAAAGAGCTCCTACAATGAGCAGTTCTTC. Translating gives CASGGLAGKSSYNEQFF.

This clone has a handful of counts. The J gene is TRBJ2-3, the V gene TRBV6-5; TRBD1 agrees at 9 bases. Trimming took 6 bases from V and 2 from J; bases not matched to a gene: 3. The CDR3 runs 14 residues. Germline CDR1 reads MNHEY; CDR2 reads SVGAGI. The CDR3 spells CASRRTGATDTQYF. The CDR3 DNA follows: TGTGCCAGCAGGAGGACAGGGGCCACAGATACGCAGTATTTT.

Only one count was recorded for this clone. J is TRBJ1-1 and V is TRBV12-5, with a possible D match to TRBD1 (6 bases). The ends were cut back, 0 bases at V and 0 bases at J, with 26 bases in the middle. In germline, CDR1 is LGHNT, CDR2 FRNRAP. The CDR3 is made up of 21 amino acids. The CDR3 region has the DNA TGTGCTAGTGGTTTGGTACTAAGCCGGTTGACAGGCAACCCAATGAACACTGAAGCTTTCTTT. This sequence encodes CASGLVLSRLTGNPMNTEAFF.

The sample holds one count of this clone. DNA of the CDR3: TGTGCCAGCAGGGGGGCAGCTAGCCCAGATACGCAGTATTTT. Translated, it gives CASRGAASPDTQYF. The chain joins TRBV27 to TRBJ2-3, with TRBD1 as a possible D gene (6 bases). The CDR3 has 14 amino acids. Germline V lookup: CDR1 MNHEY, CDR2 SMNVEV (reference sequence). V lost 6 bases to trimming and J lost 4 bases, with 14 bases between them.

This chain connects TRBV28 to TRBJ2-5, with 14 positions matching TRBD2. The CDR3 is 18 amino acids. CDR1 is MDHEN, CDR2 SYDVKM, per germline. With V trimmed by 5 bases and J by 2 bases, 10 bases remained unmatched. This CDR3 is CASSPLDGLAGGQETQYF. CDR3 coding DNA: TGTGCCAGCAGTCCACTCGACGGACTAGCGGGAGGTCAAGAGACCCAGTACTTC. Variable domain in full (rest from reference TRBV28 and TRBJ2-5): DVKVTQSSRYLVKRTGEKVFLECVQDMDHENMFWYRQDPGLGLRLIYFSYDVKMKEKGDIPEGYSVSREKKERFSLILESASTNQTSMYLCASSPLDGLAGGQETQYFGPGTRLLVL.